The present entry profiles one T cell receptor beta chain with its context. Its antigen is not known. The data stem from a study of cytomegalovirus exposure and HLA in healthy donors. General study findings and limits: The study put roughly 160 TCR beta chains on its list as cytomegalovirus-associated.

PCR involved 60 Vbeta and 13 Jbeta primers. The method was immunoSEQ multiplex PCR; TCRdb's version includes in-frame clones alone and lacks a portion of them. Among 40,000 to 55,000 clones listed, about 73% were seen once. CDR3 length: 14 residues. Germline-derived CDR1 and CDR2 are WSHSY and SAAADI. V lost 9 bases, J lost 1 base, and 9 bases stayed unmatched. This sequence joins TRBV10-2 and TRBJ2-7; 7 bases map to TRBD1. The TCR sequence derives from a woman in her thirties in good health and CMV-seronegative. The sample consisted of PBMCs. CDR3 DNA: TGCGCCAGTTCGACAGGGTCAGAATCCTACGAGCAGTACTTC. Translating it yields CASSTGSESYEQYF.